This entry features one TCR beta chain sequence. The sample belongs to a study of technical replicates of blood from several donors. CDR1 is LNHNV, CDR2 YYDKDF, per germline (reference sequence). This CDR3 has 12 residues. V was cut by 2 bases and J by 8 bases, with 7 bases left in between. Libraries were prepared by immunoSEQ multiplex PCR; TCRdb keeps only in-frame clonotypes and omits some of them. Among roughly 83,000 clones, more than 90% were seen once, and the ten largest hold more than 0.2%. The TCR was taken from a human donor in good health. Sequencing was carried out using T cells isolated from PBMCs. V is TRBV15 and J is TRBJ2-1, with D possibly matching TRBD2 (5 bases). The CDR3, as DNA: TGTGCCACCAGCAGATTCGGGGATGAGCAGTTCTTC. Its translation: CATSRFGDEQFF.